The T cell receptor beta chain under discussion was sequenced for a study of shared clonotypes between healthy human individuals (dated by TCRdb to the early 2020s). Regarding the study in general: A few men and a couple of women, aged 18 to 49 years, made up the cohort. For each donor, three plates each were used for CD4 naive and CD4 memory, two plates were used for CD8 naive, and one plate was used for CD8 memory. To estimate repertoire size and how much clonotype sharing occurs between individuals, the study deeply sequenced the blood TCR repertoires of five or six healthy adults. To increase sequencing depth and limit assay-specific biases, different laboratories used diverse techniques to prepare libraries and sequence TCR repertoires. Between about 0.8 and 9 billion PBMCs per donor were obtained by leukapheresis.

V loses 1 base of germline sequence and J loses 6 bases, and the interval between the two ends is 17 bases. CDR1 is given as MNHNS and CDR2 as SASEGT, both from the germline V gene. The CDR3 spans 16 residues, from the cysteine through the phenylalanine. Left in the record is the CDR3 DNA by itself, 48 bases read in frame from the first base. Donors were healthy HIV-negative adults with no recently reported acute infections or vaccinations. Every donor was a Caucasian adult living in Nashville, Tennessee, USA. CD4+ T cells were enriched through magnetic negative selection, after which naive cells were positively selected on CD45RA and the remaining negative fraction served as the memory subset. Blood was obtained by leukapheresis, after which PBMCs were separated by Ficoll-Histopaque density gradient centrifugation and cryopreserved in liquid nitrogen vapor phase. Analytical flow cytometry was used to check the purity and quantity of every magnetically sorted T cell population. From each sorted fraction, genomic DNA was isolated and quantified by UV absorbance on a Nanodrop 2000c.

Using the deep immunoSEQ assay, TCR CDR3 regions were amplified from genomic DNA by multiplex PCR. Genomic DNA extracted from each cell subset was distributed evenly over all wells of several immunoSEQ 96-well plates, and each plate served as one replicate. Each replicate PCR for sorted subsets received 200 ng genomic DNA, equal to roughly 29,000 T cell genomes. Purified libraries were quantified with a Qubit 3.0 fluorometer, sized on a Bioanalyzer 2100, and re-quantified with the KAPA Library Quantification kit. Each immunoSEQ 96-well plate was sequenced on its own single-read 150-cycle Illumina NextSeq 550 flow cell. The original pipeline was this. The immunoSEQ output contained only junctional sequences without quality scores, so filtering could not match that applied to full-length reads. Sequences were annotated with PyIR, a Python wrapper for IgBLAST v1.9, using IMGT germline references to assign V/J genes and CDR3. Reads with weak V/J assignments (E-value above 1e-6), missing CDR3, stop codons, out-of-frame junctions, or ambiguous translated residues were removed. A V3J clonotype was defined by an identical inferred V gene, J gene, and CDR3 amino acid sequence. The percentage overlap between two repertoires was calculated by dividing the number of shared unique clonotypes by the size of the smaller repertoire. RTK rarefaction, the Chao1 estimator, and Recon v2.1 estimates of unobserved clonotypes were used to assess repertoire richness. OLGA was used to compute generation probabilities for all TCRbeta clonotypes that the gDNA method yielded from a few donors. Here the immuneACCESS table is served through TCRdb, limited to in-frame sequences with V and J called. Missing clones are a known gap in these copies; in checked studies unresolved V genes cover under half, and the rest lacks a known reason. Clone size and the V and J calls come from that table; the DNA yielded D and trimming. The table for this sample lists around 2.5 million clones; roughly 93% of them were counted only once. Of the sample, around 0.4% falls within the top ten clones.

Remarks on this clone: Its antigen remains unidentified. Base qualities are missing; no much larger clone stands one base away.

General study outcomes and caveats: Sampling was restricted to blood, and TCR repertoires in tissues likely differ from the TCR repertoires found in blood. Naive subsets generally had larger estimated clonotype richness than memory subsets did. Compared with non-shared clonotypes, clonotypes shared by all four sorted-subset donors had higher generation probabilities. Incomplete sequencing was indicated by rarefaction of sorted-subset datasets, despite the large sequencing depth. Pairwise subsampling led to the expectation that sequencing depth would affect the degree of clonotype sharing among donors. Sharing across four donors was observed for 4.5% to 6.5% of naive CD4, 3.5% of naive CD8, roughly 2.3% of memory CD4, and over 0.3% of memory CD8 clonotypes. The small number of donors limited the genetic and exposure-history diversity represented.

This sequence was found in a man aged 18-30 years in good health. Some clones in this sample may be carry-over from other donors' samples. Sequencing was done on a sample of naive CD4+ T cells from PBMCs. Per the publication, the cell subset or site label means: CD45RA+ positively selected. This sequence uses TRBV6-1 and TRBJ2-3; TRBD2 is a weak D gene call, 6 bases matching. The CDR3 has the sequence CASSEGRAWEVDTQYF. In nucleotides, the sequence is TGTGCCAGCAGTGAAGGGAGGGCGTGGGAAGTGGATACGCAGTATTTT.